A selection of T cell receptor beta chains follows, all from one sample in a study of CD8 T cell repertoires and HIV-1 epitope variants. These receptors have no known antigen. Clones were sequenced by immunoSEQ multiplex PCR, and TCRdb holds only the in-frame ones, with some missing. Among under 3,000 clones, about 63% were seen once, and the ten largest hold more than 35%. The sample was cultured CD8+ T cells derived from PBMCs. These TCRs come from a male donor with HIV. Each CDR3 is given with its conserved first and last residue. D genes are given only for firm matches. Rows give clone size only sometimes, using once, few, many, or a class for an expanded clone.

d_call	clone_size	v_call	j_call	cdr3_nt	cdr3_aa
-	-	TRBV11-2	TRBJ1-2	TGTGCCAGCAGCTTAGAAGGTTTGGGGGCTGGCTACACCTTC	CASSLEGLGAGYTF
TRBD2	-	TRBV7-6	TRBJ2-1	TGTGCCAGCACCGAGACTAGCGGGAGTCGGAATGAGCAGTTCTTC	CASTETSGSRNEQFF
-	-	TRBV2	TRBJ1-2	TGTGCCAGCGAAACAGTGGGCTACACCTTC	CASETVGYTF
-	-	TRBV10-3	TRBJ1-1	TGTGCCATCAGTGATAAACCGAAGGGGAACACTGAAGCTTTCTTT	CAISDKPKGNTEAFF
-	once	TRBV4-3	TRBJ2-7	TGCGCCAGCAGCCAAGATGGGTACTCCTACGAGCAGTACTTC	CASSQDGYSYEQYF
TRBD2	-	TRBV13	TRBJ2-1	TGTGCCAGCAGCTCGTCTAGCGGGGGTTACAATGAGCAGTTCTTC	CASSSSSGGYNEQFF
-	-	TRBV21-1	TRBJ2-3	TGTGCCAGCAGTTCTAGCGGATCGGGCACAGATACGCAGTATTTT	CASSSSGSGTDTQYF
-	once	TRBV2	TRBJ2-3	TGTGCCAGCACTGAGGGTAGAGGGGGGAGCACAGATACGCAGTATTTT	CASTEGRGGSTDTQYF
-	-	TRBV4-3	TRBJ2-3	TGCGCCAGCAGCCAAGCTCCGGGGGCTTCCACAGATACGCAGTATTTT	CASSQAPGASTDTQYF
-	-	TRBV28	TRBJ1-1	TGTGCCAGCGAACTAAACACTGAAGCTTTCTTT	CASELNTEAFF
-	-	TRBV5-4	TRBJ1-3	TGTGCCAGCAGCTTGGTAGGGGATGGAAACACCATATATTTT	CASSLVGDGNTIYF
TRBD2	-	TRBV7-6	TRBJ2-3	TGTGCCAGCAGCTTAGTGGGGGGGGTCACAGATACGCAGTATTTT	CASSLVGGVTDTQYF
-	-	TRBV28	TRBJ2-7	TGTGCCAGCAGTGGACTCGTAACCTACGAGCAGTACTTC	CASSGLVTYEQYF
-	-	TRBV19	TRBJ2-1	TGTGCCAGTAGTACTGACAGGAGCTCCTACAATGAGCAGTTCTTC	CASSTDRSSYNEQFF
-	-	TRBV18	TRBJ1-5	TGTGCCAGCTCACCACAGGGAAATCAGCCCCAGCATTTT	CASSPQGNQPQHF
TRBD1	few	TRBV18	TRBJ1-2	TGTGCCAGCTCACCGGCGCGGACAGGGGGAGCCTATGGCTACACCTTC	CASSPARTGGAYGYTF
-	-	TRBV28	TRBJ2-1	TGTGCCAGCAGTTTAACTAGCTTGTACAATGAGCAGTTCTTC	CASSLTSLYNEQFF
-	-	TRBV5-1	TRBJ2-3	TGCGCCAGCAGCTCCGGGGCCGATACGCAGTATTTT	CASSSGADTQYF
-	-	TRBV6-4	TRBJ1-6	TGTGCCAGCAGTGACGGAGATAATTCACCCCTCCACTTT	CASSDGDNSPLHF
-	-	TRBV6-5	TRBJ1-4	TGTGCCAGCAGTTTACATACCTCAACTAATGAAAAACTGTTTTTT	CASSLHTSTNEKLFF
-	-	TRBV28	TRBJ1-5	TGTGCCAGCGGTATCGGTCCCGTTACCAATCAGCCCCAGCATTTT	CASGIGPVTNQPQHF
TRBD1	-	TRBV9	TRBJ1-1	TGTGCCAGCAGCGTAGGCGGGACAGGGAGAAACACTGAAGCTTTCTTT	CASSVGGTGRNTEAFF
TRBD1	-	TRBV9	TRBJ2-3	TGTGCCAGCAGCGTAGACAGGGGGCATAGCACAGATACGCAGTATTTT	CASSVDRGHSTDTQYF
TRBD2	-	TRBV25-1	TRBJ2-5	TGTGCCAGCAGTGAGGGAGGGTATGAGGAGACCCAGTACTTC	CASSEGGYEETQYF
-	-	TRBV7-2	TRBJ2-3	TGTGCCAGCAGCCCCACTAGGGCTGCCACAGATACGCAGTATTTT	CASSPTRAATDTQYF
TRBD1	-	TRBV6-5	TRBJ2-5	TGTGCCAGCAGTTATACGGGACAGGGGGCCGGGGAGACCCAGTACTTC	CASSYTGQGAGETQYF
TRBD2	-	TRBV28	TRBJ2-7	TGTGCCACCGGGGGGATGCGTTACGAGCAGTACTTC	CATGGMRYEQYF
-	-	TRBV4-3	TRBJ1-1	TGCGCCAGCAGCCAAGCCGGAGACCTGAACACTGAAGCTTTCTTT	CASSQAGDLNTEAFF
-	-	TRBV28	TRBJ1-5	TGTGCCAGCAGTCCCTCGAGTAGCAATCAGCCCCAGCATTTT	CASSPSSSNQPQHF
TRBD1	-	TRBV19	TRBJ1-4	TGTGCCAGTAGTACACAAACGGACAGGACGATGCGGGAAAAACTGTTTTTT	CASSTQTDRTMREKLFF
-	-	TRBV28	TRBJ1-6	TGTGCCAGCAGTTTAAAGGCAGGGAACAATTCACCCCTCCACTTT	CASSLKAGNNSPLHF
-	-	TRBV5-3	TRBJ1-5	TGTGCCAGAAGCTTACTCGTCAGGGGATATAGCAATCAGCCCCAGCATTTT	CARSLLVRGYSNQPQHF
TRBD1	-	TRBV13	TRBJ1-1	TGTGCCAGCAGCCATACAGGGGACTCTGAAGCTTTCTTT	CASSHTGDSEAFF
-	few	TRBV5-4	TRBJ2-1	TGTGCCAGCAGCACCTCCAATGAGCAGTTCTTC	CASSTSNEQFF
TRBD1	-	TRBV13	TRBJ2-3	TGTGCCAGCAGCTTAGTTACAGGGGGGTTGGATACGCAGTATTTT	CASSLVTGGLDTQYF
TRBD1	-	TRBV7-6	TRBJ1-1	TGTGCCAGCAGCTTAACAGGGGTCACTGAAGCTTTCTTT	CASSLTGVTEAFF